This TCR beta chain was captured by sequencing in a study of Tregs in tolerant kidney transplant recipients. Study outcomes and limitations: Biological reproducibility was not directly addressed, but technical replication error appeared minimal. Activated donor B cell expansion appeared to reveal the most relevant donor-specific TCRbeta repertoire.

V lost 6 bases to trimming and J lost 3 bases, with 21 bases between them. This CDR3 contains 16 residues. From germline, CDR1 is SGHRS and CDR2 YFSETQ. TCRdb's copy holds only in-frame clones and misses some; the assay was immunoSEQ multiplex PCR. The sample carries tens of thousands of clones, over 85% recorded once. Remarks on this clone: What it recognizes is unknown.

The sequence came from a human donor in good health. This chain links TRBV5-1 with TRBJ1-1, with D possibly being TRBD1 (5 bases). What was sequenced was CD8+ T cells from blood. The CDR3 region has the DNA TGCGCCAGCACTTCCCTCATGGGACCCGGGCACACTGAAGCTTTCTTT. It encodes CASTSLMGPGHTEAFF.